The sequence of this TCR beta chain was determined in a study of cytomegalovirus exposure and HLA in healthy donors. Study overall: Both the approximately 120 validation repertoires and the approximately 640 first-cohort repertoires used the same platform, as reported by a later analysis. Study-level findings and limits: According to the study, roughly 160 TCR beta chains were cytomegalovirus-associated. Clusters of TCRs from the first cohort tended to co-occur in the roughly 120 validation repertoires (as a later analysis found).

Germline values: CDR1 SNHLY, CDR2 FYNNEI. Trimming left V 10 bases short and J 5 bases short, with 12 bases between. This CDR3 has 11 residues. The protocol was immunoSEQ multiplex PCR, while the TCRdb copy is restricted to in-frame clones and leaves out a portion. The sample shows tens of thousands of clones, 80% to 95% of them seen only once. As regards this clone: As yet, its antigen is unknown.

The V gene is TRBV2, the J gene TRBJ2-7, with TRBD2 as a possible D gene (6 bases). The sample taken for sequencing was PBMCs. The TCR sequence derives from a woman younger than 45 in good health and CMV-seronegative. The CDR3 nucleotides read TGTGCCACTAGTGGGGGGAACGAGCAGTACTTC. Its translation: CATSGGNEQYF.